Following are 21 T cell receptor beta chains from one sample sequenced in a study of shared clonotypes between healthy human individuals. Some clones are missing from TCRdb's copy, which holds only in-frame ones; the method was immunoSEQ multiplex PCR. The sample includes roughly 1 million clones, around 78% of them seen just once. The sequenced material came from memory CD4+ T cells from PBMCs. Subset specified: CD45RA-negative fraction. These receptors were taken from a man aged 18 to 35 in good health. Some clones in this sample may be carry-over from other donors' samples.

V gene TRBV19 combines with J gene TRBJ2-7; 7 positions agree with TRBD1. Germline values: CDR1 LNHDA, CDR2 SQIVND (reference sequence). The CDR3 has 13 residues. The ends lost 6 bases at V and 4 bases at J; junction bases unmatched: 6. The CDR3 sequence is CASSQDREYEQYF. CDR3 nucleotide sequence: TGTGCCAGTAGCCAAGACAGGGAGTACGAGCAGTACTTC.

Comment on this clone: A far larger clone differs by one base, so this is likely a read error. Other nucleotide sequences from this sample produce the same CDR3. The chain carries TRBV4-2 and TRBJ1-5, with D tentatively TRBD1 (6 bases). Germline CDR1 is LGHNA and CDR2 is YNFKEQ. The V end was cut by 11 bases, the J end by 3 bases, with 20 bases between. The CDR3 covers 15 residues. The CDR3 coding sequence is TGTGCCGGCCATATAGGGGGAGGGATCAATCAGCCCCAGCATTTT. The encoded protein is CAGHIGGGINQPQHF.

The CDR3 protein is CASSQGGTSVYEQYF. The CDR3 DNA follows: TGCGCCAGCAGCCAAGGTGGGACTAGCGTCTACGAGCAGTACTTC. The rearrangement uses TRBV4-3 and TRBJ2-7; 10 bases match TRBD2. Unmatched junction bases numbered 3, after V lost 1 base and J lost 3 bases. CDR3 size: 15 residues. The germline V gene has CDR1 LGHNA and CDR2 YSLEER.

V gene TRBV7-3 combines with J gene TRBJ2-1, with 11 bases matching TRBD2. This CDR3 contains 16 residues. Germline lookup yields CDR1 SGHTA and CDR2 FQGTGA. The J segment lost 7 bases and the V segment lost 4 bases, leaving 9 bases of the junction unmatched. CDR3 loop: CASSSDSGRAVNEQFF. The CDR3 DNA follows: TGTGCCAGCAGCTCCGATAGCGGGAGGGCCGTAAATGAGCAGTTCTTC. The whole variable domain, remainder taken from reference TRBV7-3 and TRBJ2-1, is GAGVSQTPSNKVTEKGKYVELRCDPISGHTALYWYRQSLGQGPEFLIYFQGTGAADDSGLPNDRFFAVRPEGSVSTLKIQRTERGDSAVYLCASSSDSGRAVNEQFFGPGTRLTVL.

The chain carries TRBV18 and TRBJ2-1; D call uncertain. CDR3 size: 14 residues. Trimming shortened V by 0 bases and J by 2 bases, and 5 bases separated the two germline ends. The germline V gene has CDR1 KGHSH and CDR2 LQKENI. This CDR3 is CASSPPATYNEQFF. CDR3 nucleotides: TGTGCCAGCTCACCACCCGCTACCTACAATGAGCAGTTCTTC.

As for this clone: In the same sample, other DNA sequences code for this CDR3. V gene TRBV27 combines with J gene TRBJ1-5, with D unresolved. This CDR3 has 12 residues. Trimming stripped 5 bases from V and 3 bases from J, with 5 bases between. Germline V gene lookup returns CDR1 MNHEY and CDR2 SMNVEV (reference sequence). DNA of the CDR3: TGTGCCAGCAGTCCCTACAATCAGCCCCAGCATTTT. Amino acids: CASSPYNQPQHF.

This clone was counted a few times. The V gene is TRBV29-1, the J gene TRBJ1-4; maybe TRBD1 (6 bases). V gave up 4 bases and J gave up 10 bases, with 22 bases separating them. Germline V gene lookup returns CDR1 SQVTM and CDR2 ANQGSEA. The CDR3 covers 15 residues. Written as DNA, the CDR3 is TGCAGCGTTGGAGTTATACAGGGACCTGGTGGAAAACTGTTTTTT. Amino acids: CSVGVIQGPGGKLFF. Based on the CDR3 plus reference TRBV29-1 and TRBJ1-4, the full variable domain is SAVISQKPSRDICQRGTSLTIQCQVDSQVTMMFWYRQQPGQSLTLIATANQGSEATYESGFVIDKFPISRPNLTFSTLTVSNMSPEDSSIYLCSVGVIQGPGGKLFFGSGTQLSVL.

V and J are TRBV10-3 and TRBJ2-1, with unresolved D. The V gene lost 0 bases and the J gene lost 4 bases, with 13 bases spanning the gap. This CDR3 is built from 16 residues. Germline V gene data show CDR1 as ENHRY and CDR2 as SYGVKD. The CDR3 region has the DNA TGTGCCATCAGTGAGTCTGGCCCCCTGACTTACAATGAGCAGTTCTTC. Translated: CAISESGPLTYNEQFF.

The rearrangement uses TRBV7-7 and TRBJ2-1; 7 bases line up with TRBD2. CDR1 is SSHAT and CDR2 is FNYEAQ in the germline V gene (reference sequence). With 5 bases clipped from V and 4 bases from J, the junction kept 2 bases outside the gene matches. The CDR3 extends over 13 amino acids. The CDR3 here is CASSPLAYNEQFF. CDR3 in DNA: TGTGCCAGCAGCCCACTAGCGTACAATGAGCAGTTCTTC.

This clone has only a few counts. This chain joins TRBV5-1 and TRBJ1-1; unclear D gene. V lost 0 bases, J lost 7 bases, and 10 bases lay in between. From germline, CDR1 is SGHRS and CDR2 YFSETQ. The CDR3 is made up of 13 amino acids. CDR3 sequence (DNA): TGCGCCAGCAGCTTGGTAGATCTCGGTGAAGCTTTCTTT. Translated: CASSLVDLGEAFF.

CDR3: CAISAPALAGGIQETQYF. The CDR3 DNA follows: TGTGCCATCAGTGCCCCGGCTCTAGCGGGAGGTATACAAGAGACCCAGTACTTC. The chain is built from TRBV10-3 and TRBJ2-5; 11 nucleotides match TRBD2. CDR1 is ENHRY and CDR2 is SYGVKD in the germline V gene. Trimming removed 4 bases from V and 2 bases from J; junction bases left unmatched: 12. This CDR3 is built from 18 residues.

J is TRBJ1-2 and V is TRBV7-2, with 11 positions matching TRBD1. The CDR3 extends over 15 amino acids. CDR1 SGHTA and CDR2 FQGNSA come from the germline V gene. The J segment lost 8 bases and the V segment lost 3 bases, leaving 8 bases of the junction unmatched. CDR3: CASSLDRGRLDGYTF. The CDR3 nucleotides are TGTGCCAGCAGCTTGGACAGGGGGCGCCTGGACGGCTACACCTTC.

For this clone: Other DNA sequences in the same sample also yield this CDR3. The chain employs TRBV28 and TRBJ2-7; unclear D gene. Per germline, CDR1 MDHEN and CDR2 SYDVKM. This CDR3 contains 11 residues. Trimming removed 3 bases from V and 3 bases from J, with 3 bases in between. This CDR3 is CASSLRYEQYF. DNA of the CDR3: TGTGCCAGCAGTTTGCGCTACGAGCAGTACTTC.

The chain is built from TRBV20-1 and TRBJ2-1; D ambiguous. The CDR3 covers 11 residues. With 6 bases removed from V and 0 bases from J, the gap between germline ends came to 3 bases. The germline CDR1 and CDR2 sequences are DFQATT and SNEGSKA (reference sequence). The CDR3 here is CSADSYNEQFF. The CDR3 DNA follows: TGCAGTGCCGACTCCTACAATGAGCAGTTCTTC.

The chain links TRBV19 to TRBJ1-2; D unclear. Looked up from germline, CDR1 is LNHDA and CDR2 is SQIVND (reference sequence). V dropped 0 bases and J dropped 4 bases, with 6 bases sitting between them. The CDR3 has 13 amino acids. The CDR3 protein is CASSIDVRYGYTF. CDR3 in DNA: TGTGCCAGTAGTATAGATGTTCGCTATGGCTACACCTTC.

The chain combines TRBV5-4 with TRBJ2-3, with 8 bases lining up with TRBD2. J lost 4 bases, V lost 5 bases, and 6 bases had no gene match. Germline CDR1 SGHNT, CDR2 YYREEE (reference sequence). The CDR3 extends over 14 amino acids. The DNA of the CDR3 is TGTGCCAGCAGGCCAAGCGGGAGCCCAGATACGCAGTATTTT. Encoded protein: CASRPSGSPDTQYF. The full variable domain, in which reference TRBV5-4 and TRBJ2-3 provide the parts outside the CDR3, is ETGVTQSPTHLIKTRGQQVTLRCSSQSGHNTVSWYQQALGQGPQFIFQYYREEENGRGNFPPRFSGLQFPNYSSELNVNALELDDSALYLCASRPSGSPDTQYFGPGTRLTVL.

This chain connects TRBV5-1 to TRBJ2-1, with D unresolved. The germline CDR1 and CDR2 sequences are SGHRS and YFSETQ. Trimming removed 4 bases at V and 4 bases at J, with 15 bases between. The CDR3 spans 15 residues. The CDR3 DNA is TGCGCCAGCAGCACCAATTCCCGCGCATACAATGAGCAGTTCTTC. The encoded protein is CASSTNSRAYNEQFF.

This CDR3 reads CASSGTVRGGTEAFF. For the CDR3, the DNA is TGTGCCAGCTCAGGAACGGTAAGGGGGGGCACTGAAGCTTTCTTT. The chain joins TRBV18 to TRBJ1-1; D is perhaps TRBD1 (6 bases). The CDR3 covers 15 residues. Looked up from germline, CDR1 is KGHSH and CDR2 is LQKENI. V was clipped by 5 bases and J by 4 bases, with 17 bases between them.

The chain has TRBV7-8 and TRBJ1-1; D is possibly TRBD1 (5 bases). This CDR3 is 16 amino acids long. Trimming removed 5 bases at V and 0 bases at J, with 16 bases between. Germline assignment: CDR1 SGHVS and CDR2 FQNEAQ. For the CDR3, the DNA is TGTGCCAGCAGCGGGACGGAGGGGCTGATGAACACTGAAGCTTTCTTT. This gives the protein CASSGTEGLMNTEAFF.

Concerning this clone itself: A single base separates this from a much larger clone, so it may be a read error. This chain links TRBV6-1 with TRBJ2-7; TRBD1 matches at 8 bases. The germline V gene has CDR1 MNHNS and CDR2 SASEGT. This CDR3 region has 14 residues. The ends lost 4 bases at V and 2 bases at J; junction bases unmatched: 4. The CDR3 DNA is TGTGCCAGCAGTGCGGACAGGGTACCCTACGAGCAGTACTTC. Translating gives CASSADRVPYEQYF.

V usage is TRBV5-1 and J usage is TRBJ2-1; D not resolved. This CDR3 is 15 amino acids long. Looked up from germline, CDR1 is SGHRS and CDR2 is YFSETQ. V lost 0 bases and J lost 7, with 14 bases in between. This chain's CDR3 is CASSLGLLGRNEQFF. CDR3 sequence (DNA): TGCGCCAGCAGCTTGGGGCTTCTAGGACGGAATGAGCAGTTCTTC.